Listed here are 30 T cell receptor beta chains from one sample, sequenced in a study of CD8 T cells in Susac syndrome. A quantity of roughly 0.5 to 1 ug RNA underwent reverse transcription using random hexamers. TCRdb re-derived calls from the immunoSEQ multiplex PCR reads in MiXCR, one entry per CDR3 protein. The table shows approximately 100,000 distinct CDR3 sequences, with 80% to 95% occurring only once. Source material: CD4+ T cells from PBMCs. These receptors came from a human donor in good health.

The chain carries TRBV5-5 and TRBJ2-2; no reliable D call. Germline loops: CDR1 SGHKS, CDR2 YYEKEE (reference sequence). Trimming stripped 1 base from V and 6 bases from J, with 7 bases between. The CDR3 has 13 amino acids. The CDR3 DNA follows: TGTGCCAGCAGCTTGAGGGTAGCCGGGGAGCTGTTTTTT. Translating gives CASSLRVAGELFF.

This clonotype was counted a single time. CDR3 amino acids: CARASGEEGNTIYF. The CDR3 DNA reads as TGTGCCAGAGCTTCGGGGGAGGAGGGAAACACCATATATTTT. The V call is TRBV12-3 or TRBV12-4, the J call TRBJ1-3; tentative D call: TRBD1 (5 bases). Trimming shortened V by 9 bases and J by 4 bases, and 16 bases separated the two germline ends. This CDR3 region has 14 residues.

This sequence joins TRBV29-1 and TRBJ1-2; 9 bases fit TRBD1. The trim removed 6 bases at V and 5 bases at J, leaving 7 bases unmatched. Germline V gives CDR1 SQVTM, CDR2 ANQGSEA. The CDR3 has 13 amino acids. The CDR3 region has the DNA TGCAGCGTCGACCGGGACAGGGAGTATGGCTACACCTTC. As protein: CSVDRDREYGYTF.

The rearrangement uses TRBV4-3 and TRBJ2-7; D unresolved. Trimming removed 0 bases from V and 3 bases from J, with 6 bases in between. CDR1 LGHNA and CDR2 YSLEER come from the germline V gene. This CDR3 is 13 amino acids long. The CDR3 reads CASSQDLFYEQYF. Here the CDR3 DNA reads TGCGCCAGCAGCCAAGATCTGTTCTACGAGCAGTACTTC.

The CDR3 DNA reads as TGCAGCGATTTCCAGGGGATGAACACTGAAGCTTTCTTT. Translated: CSDFQGMNTEAFF. The chain is built from TRBV29-1 and TRBJ1-1; possible D gene TRBD1, 6 bases. The ends were cut back, 7 bases at V and 0 bases at J, with 12 bases in the middle. Germline CDR1 and CDR2: SQVTM and ANQGSEA. The CDR3 extends over 13 amino acids.

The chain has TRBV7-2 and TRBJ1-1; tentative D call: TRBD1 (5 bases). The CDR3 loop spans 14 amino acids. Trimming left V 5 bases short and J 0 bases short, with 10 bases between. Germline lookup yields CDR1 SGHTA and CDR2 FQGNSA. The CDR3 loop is CASSQLTVNTEAFF. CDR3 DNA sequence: TGTGCCAGCAGCCAACTGACAGTGAACACTGAAGCTTTCTTT.

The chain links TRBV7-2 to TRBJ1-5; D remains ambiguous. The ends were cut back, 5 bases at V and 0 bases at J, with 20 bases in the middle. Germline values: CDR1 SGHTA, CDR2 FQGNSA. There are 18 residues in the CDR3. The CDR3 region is CASSREIARPNSNQPQHF. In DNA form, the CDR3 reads TGTGCCAGCAGCCGAGAGATTGCTCGGCCGAATAGCAATCAGCCCCAGCATTTT.

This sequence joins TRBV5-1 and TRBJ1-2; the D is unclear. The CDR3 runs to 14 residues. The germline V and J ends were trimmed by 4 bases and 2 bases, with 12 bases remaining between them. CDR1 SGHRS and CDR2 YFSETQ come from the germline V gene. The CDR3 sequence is CASSMTDGNYGYTF. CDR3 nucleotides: TGCGCCAGCAGCATGACGGACGGAAACTATGGCTACACCTTC. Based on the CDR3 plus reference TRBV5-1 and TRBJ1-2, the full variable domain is KAGVTQTPRYLIKTRGQQVTLSCSPISGHRSVSWYQQTPGQGLQFLFEYFSETQRNKGNFPGRFSGRQFSNSRSEMNVSTLELGDSALYLCASSMTDGNYGYTFGSGTRLTVV.

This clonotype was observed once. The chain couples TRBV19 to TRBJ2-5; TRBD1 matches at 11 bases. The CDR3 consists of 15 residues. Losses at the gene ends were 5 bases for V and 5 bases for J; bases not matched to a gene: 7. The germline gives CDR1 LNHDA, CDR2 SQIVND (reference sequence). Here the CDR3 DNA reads TGTGCCAGTAGTCCGTGGGACAGGGGGGCGGAGACCCAGTACTTC. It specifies CASSPWDRGAETQYF.

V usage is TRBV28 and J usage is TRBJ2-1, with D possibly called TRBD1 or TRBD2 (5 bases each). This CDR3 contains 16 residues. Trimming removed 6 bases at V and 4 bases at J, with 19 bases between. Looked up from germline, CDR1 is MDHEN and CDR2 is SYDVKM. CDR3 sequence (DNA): TGTGCCAGCAGCGGCTGGGGGAAAGAACGTTACAATGAGCAGTTCTTC. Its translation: CASSGWGKERYNEQFF.

CDR3 amino acids: CATSLDPRVNTEAFF. The CDR3 DNA reads TGTGCCACCAGCCTCGATCCCAGGGTGAACACTGAAGCTTTCTTT. The chain carries TRBV15 and TRBJ1-1, with D tentatively TRBD1 (5 bases). The CDR3 runs 15 residues. V was shortened by 5 bases and J by 0 bases, with 13 bases between the two germline ends. The germline V gene encodes CDR1 LNHNV and CDR2 YYDKDF (reference sequence).

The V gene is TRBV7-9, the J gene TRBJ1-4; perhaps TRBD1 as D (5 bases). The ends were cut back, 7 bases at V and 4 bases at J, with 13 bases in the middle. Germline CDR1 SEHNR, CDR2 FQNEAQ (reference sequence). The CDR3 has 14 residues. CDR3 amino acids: CASTTGGVNEKLFF. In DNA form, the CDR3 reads TGTGCCAGCACCACGGGAGGGGTTAATGAAAAACTGTTTTTT.

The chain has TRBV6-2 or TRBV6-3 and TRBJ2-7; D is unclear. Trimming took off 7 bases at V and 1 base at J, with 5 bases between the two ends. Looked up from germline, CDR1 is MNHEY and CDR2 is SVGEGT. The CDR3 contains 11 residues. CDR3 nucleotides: TGTGCCAGCACCCAGTCCTACGAGCAGTACTTC. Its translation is CASTQSYEQYF.

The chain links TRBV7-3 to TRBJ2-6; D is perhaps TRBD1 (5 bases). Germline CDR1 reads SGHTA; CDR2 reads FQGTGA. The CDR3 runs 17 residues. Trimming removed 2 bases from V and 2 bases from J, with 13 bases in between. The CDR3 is CASSLFPSGTGANVLTF. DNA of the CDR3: TGTGCCAGCAGCTTATTCCCGTCAGGGACTGGGGCCAACGTCCTGACTTTC.

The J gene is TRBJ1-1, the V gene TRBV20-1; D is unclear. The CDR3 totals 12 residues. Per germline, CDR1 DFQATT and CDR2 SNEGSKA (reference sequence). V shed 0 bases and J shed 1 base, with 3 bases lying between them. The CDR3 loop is CSARDPNTEAFF. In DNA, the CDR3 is TGCAGTGCTAGAGATCCGAACACTGAAGCTTTCTTT.

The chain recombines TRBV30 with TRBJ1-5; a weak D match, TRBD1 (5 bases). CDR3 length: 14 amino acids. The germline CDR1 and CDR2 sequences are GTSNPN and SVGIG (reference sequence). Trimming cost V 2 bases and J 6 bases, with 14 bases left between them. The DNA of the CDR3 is TGTGCCTGGAGTTTCATAGGGACTGGTCAGCCCCAGCATTTT. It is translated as CAWSFIGTGQPQHF. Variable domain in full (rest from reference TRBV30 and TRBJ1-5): SQTIHQWPATLVQPVGSPLSLECTVEGTSNPNLYWYRQAAGRGLQLLFYSVGIGQISSEVPQNLSASRPQDRQFILSSKKLLLSDSGFYLCAWSFIGTGQPQHFGDGTRLSIL.

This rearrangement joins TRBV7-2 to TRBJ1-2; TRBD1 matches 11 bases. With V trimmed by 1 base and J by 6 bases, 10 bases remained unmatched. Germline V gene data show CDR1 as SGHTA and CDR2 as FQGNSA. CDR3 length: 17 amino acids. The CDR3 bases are TGTGCCAGCAGCTTAGGAGGGACAGGGGGGGCGAGCGATGGCTACACCTTC. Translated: CASSLGGTGGASDGYTF.

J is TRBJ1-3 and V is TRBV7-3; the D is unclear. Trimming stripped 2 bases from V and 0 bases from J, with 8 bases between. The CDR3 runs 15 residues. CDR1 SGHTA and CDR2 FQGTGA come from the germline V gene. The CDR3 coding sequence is TGTGCCAGCAGCTTAGGACGAAACTCTGGAAACACCATATATTTT. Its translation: CASSLGRNSGNTIYF.

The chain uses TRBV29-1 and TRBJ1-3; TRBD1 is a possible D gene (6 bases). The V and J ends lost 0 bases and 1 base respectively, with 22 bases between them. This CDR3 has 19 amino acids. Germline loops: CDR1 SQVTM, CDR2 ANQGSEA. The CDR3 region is CSVEDLHGQPDPSGNTIYF. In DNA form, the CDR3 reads TGCAGCGTTGAAGATCTTCACGGACAGCCAGACCCTTCTGGAAACACCATATATTTT.

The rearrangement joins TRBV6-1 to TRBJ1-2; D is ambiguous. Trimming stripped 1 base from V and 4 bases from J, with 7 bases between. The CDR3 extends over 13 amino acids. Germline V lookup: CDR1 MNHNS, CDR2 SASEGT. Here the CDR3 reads CASSEGRTYGYTF. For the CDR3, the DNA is TGTGCCAGCAGTGAAGGACGGACCTATGGCTACACCTTC.

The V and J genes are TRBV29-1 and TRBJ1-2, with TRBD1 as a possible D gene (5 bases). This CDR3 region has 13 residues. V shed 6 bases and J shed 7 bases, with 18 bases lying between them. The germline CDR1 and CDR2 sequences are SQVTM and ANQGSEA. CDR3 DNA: TGCAGCGTCCTAGGGGAGGGAGTGACTGGCTACACCTTC. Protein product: CSVLGEGVTGYTF.

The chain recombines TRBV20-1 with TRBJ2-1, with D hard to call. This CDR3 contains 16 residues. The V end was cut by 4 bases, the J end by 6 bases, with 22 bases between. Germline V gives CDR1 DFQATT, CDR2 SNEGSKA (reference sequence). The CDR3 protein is CSAIRPLRRIGNEQFF. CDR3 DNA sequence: TGCAGTGCTATCCGCCCCCTACGGCGGATCGGCAATGAGCAGTTCTTC.

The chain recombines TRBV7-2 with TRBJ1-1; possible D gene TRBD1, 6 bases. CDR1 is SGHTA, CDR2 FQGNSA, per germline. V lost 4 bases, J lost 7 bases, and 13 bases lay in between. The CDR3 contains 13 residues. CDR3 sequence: CASSSQPGVEAFF. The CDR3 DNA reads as TGTGCCAGCAGCTCCCAACCAGGGGTTGAAGCTTTCTTT.

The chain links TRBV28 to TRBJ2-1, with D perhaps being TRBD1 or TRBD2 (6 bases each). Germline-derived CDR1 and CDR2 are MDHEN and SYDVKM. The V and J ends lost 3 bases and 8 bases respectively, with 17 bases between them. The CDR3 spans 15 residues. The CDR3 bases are TGTGCCAGCAGTTTCCGGGAAGGGGGGATCGATGAGCAGTTCTTC. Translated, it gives CASSFREGGIDEQFF.

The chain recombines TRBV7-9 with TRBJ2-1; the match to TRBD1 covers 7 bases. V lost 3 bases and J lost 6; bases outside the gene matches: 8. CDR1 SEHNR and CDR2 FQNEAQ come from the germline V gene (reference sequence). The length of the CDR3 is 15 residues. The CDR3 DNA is TGTGCCAGCAGCTTGGGGACAGCTGGGGTCAATGAGCAGTTCTTC. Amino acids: CASSLGTAGVNEQFF.

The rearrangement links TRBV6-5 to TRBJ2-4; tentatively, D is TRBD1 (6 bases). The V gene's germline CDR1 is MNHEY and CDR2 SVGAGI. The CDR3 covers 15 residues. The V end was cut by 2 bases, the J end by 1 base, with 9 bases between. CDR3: CASSYLGQAKNIQYF. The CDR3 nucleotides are TGTGCCAGCAGTTACCTTGGACAGGCCAAAAACATTCAGTACTTC.

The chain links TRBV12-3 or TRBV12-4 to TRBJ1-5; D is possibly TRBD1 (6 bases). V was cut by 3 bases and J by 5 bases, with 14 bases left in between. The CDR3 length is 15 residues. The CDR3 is CASSLGGGLHQPQHF. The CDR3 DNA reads TGTGCCAGCAGTTTGGGGGGCGGGCTCCATCAGCCCCAGCATTTT.

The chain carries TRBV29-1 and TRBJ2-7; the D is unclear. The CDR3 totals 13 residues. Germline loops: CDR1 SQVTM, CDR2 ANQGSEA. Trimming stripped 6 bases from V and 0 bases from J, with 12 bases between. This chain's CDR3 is CSVMVPSSYEQYF. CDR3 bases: TGCAGCGTGATGGTGCCCAGCTCCTACGAGCAGTACTTC.

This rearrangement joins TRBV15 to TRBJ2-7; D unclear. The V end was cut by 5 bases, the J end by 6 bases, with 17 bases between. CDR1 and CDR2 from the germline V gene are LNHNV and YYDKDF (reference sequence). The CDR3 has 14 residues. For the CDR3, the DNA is TGTGCCACCAGCCTCGCCCCGAATGACGGCGAGCAGTACTTC. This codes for CATSLAPNDGEQYF.

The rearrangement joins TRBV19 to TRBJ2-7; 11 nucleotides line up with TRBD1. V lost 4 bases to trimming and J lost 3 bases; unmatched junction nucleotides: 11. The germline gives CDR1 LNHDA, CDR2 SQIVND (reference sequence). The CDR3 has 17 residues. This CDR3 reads CASSTGTGGFAGYEQYF. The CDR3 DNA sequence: TGTGCCAGTAGTACCGGGACAGGGGGTTTCGCAGGCTACGAGCAGTACTTC.